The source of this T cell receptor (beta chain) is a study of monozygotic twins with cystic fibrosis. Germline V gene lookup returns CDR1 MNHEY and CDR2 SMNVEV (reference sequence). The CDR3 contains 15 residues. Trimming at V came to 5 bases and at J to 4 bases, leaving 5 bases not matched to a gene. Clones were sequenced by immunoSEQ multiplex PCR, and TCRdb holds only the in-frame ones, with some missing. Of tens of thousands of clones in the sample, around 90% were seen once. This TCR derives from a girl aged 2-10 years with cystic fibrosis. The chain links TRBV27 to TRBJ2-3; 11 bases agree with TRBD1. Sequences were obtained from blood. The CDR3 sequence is CASSGTGGPADTQYF. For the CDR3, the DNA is TGTGCCAGCAGTGGGACAGGGGGTCCCGCAGATACGCAGTATTTT.